This T cell receptor beta chain was captured in a study of T cell responses to AZD1222 COVID-19 vaccine. As to this clone: Its cognate antigen is unknown.

Whole-study results and caveats: Females outnumbered males among donors, who were mostly white British; clonal diversity was possibly underestimated. Just a handful of people given AZD1222 tested seropositive at baseline. Epitopes outside B.1.351 and B.1.1.7 mutated regions reportedly drew nearly half of spike TCRs. Only after the peak T cell response were repertoires sampled.

Data came from immunoSEQ multiplex PCR; TCRdb stores just in-frame clones and leaves some out. Of some 140,000 clones in the sample, approximately 90% were seen once. Sequencing was performed on peripheral blood, taken on day 0 of AZD1222 vaccination. This sequence originates from an adult in good health.

The CDR3 DNA is TGTGCCAGCAGCCAAGTGCGGGGTTACTCCTACGAGCAGTACTTC. Its protein product is CASSQVRGYSYEQYF. V usage is TRBV14 and J usage is TRBJ2-7; TRBD2 is a possible D gene (6 bases). Germline CDR1 is SGHDN and CDR2 is FVKESK. With 1 base removed from V and 0 bases from J, the gap between germline ends came to 10 bases. The CDR3 loop spans 15 amino acids.